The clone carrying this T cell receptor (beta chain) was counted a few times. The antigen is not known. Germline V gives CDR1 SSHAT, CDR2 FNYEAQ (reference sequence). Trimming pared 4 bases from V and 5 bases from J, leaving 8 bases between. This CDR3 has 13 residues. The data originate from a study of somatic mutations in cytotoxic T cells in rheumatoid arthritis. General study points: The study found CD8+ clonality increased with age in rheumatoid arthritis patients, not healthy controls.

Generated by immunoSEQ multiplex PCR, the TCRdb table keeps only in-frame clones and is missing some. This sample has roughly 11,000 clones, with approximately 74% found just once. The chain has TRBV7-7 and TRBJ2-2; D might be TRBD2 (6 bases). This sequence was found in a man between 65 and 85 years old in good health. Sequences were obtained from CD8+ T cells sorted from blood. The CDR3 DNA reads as TGTGCCAGCAGCTACGGGGGAACCGGGGAGCTGTTTTTT. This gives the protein CASSYGGTGELFF. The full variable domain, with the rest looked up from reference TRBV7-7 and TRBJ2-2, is GAGVSQSPRYKVTKRGQDVTLRCDPISSHATLYWYQQALGQGPEFLTYFNYEAQPDKSGLPSDRFSAERPEGSISTLTIQRTEQRDSAMYRCASSYGGTGELFFGEGSRLTVL.